A selection of T cell receptor beta chains follows, all from one sample in a study of blood T cell repertoires in COVID-19. Assay: immunoSEQ multiplex PCR; the TCRdb copy retains only in-frame clones and omits some. The data show some 100,000 clones, around 79% seen once. Sequencing was carried out using peripheral blood. The source of these receptors is a man aged 45-60 years with acute or convalescent COVID-19. The CDR3 runs from the conserved cysteine through the conserved F or W. The D gene is left open where the match is weak. Some rows mark clone size as missing; the rest say once, few, many or name a class of expanded clone.

V	J	size	D	CDR3	DNA
TRBV7-8	TRBJ1-1	.	TRBD1	CASSYRQGRNTEAFF	TGTGCCAGCAGCTATAGACAGGGGAGGAACACTGAAGCTTTCTTT
TRBV6-5	TRBJ2-1	.	TRBD2	CASSYAAGGSYNEQFF	TGTGCCAGCAGTTACGCGGCGGGAGGATCCTACAATGAGCAGTTCTTC
TRBV10-1	TRBJ2-7	.	TRBD1	CASSEYPVGQGSSYEQYF	TGCGCCAGCAGTGAATATCCAGTAGGACAGGGGAGCTCCTACGAGCAGTACTTC
TRBV7-9	TRBJ1-2	.	.	CASSLTQGSYGYTF	TGTGCCAGCAGCTTAACTCAGGGATCCTATGGCTACACCTTC
TRBV28	TRBJ1-5	.	TRBD1	CASSSTGTKSYVNQPQHF	TGTGCCAGCAGTTCGACAGGGACCAAGTCTTATGTCAATCAGCCCCAGCATTTT
TRBV2	TRBJ1-5	.	.	CASSDISTSNQPQHF	TGTGCCAGCAGTGACATCAGTACCTCCAATCAGCCCCAGCATTTT
TRBV19	TRBJ1-5	.	.	CASSRRGNQPQHF	TGTGCCAGTAGTCGGAGAGGGAATCAGCCCCAGCATTTT
TRBV11-2	TRBJ2-1	.	.	CASSPLRGASIYNEQFF	TGTGCCAGCAGCCCCCTACGGGGGGCAAGCATATACAATGAGCAGTTCTTC
TRBV5-1	TRBJ2-5	.	.	CASSLQETQYF	TGCGCCAGCAGCTTACAGGAGACCCAGTACTTC
TRBV18	TRBJ2-5	.	TRBD1	CASSPRGGRETQYF	TGTGCCAGCTCCCCAAGAGGGGGCCGGGAGACCCAGTACTTC
TRBV5-1	TRBJ2-3	.	TRBD1	CASSAGQAADTQYF	TGCGCCAGCAGCGCCGGACAGGCGGCAGATACGCAGTATTTT
TRBV9	TRBJ1-1	once	.	CASSVGPEVPEAFF	TGTGCCAGCAGCGTAGGTCCCGAGGTCCCTGAAGCTTTCTTT
TRBV7-9	TRBJ2-7	.	TRBD1	CASSFPGTGSYEQYF	TGTGCCAGCAGCTTCCCCGGGACAGGGTCCTACGAGCAGTACTTC
TRBV4-1	TRBJ2-7	.	TRBD1	CASSQLQGVYEQYF	TGCGCCAGCAGCCAGCTACAGGGGGTCTACGAGCAGTACTTC
TRBV29-1	TRBJ1-2	.	TRBD1	CSVKQGDGYTF	TGCAGCGTTAAGCAGGGGGATGGCTACACCTTC
TRBV2	TRBJ1-2	few	.	CACATGFNYGYTF	TGTGCCTGTGCGACGGGGTTTAACTATGGCTACACCTTC
TRBV19	TRBJ2-1	once	.	CASSIERARGNNEQFF	TGTGCCAGTAGTATTGAACGCGCTAGGGGAAACAATGAGCAGTTCTTC
TRBV11-3	TRBJ2-5	.	.	CASSWDNQETQYF	TGTGCCAGCAGCTGGGACAACCAAGAGACCCAGTACTTC
TRBV19	TRBJ1-1	.	.	CASSTDRNTEAFF	TGTGCCAGTAGCACGGACAGGAACACTGAAGCTTTCTTT
TRBV5-1	TRBJ1-1	.	.	CASSTTSITEAFF	TGCGCCAGCAGCACAACATCGATCACTGAAGCTTTCTTT
TRBV10-2	TRBJ1-1	.	.	CASSRDLNTEAFF	TGCGCCAGCAGCAGGGATTTGAACACTGAAGCTTTCTTT
TRBV6-2/TRBV6-3	TRBJ2-3	.	TRBD2	CASSRGLAGATSTDTQYF	TGTGCCAGCAGCCGGGGACTAGCGGGGGCCACATCCACAGATACGCAGTATTTT
TRBV9	TRBJ2-3	.	TRBD2	CASSTAGASGGPEDTQYF	TGTGCCAGCAGCACAGCAGGGGCTAGCGGGGGGCCCGAAGATACGCAGTATTTT
TRBV6-1	TRBJ1-5	.	.	CASSEGGQPQHF	TGTGCCAGCAGTGAAGGCGGTCAGCCCCAGCATTTT
TRBV7-6	TRBJ2-1	.	TRBD2	CASSFGPTSANEQFF	TGTGCCAGCAGCTTCGGTCCGACTAGCGCCAATGAGCAGTTCTTC
TRBV3-1/TRBV3-2	TRBJ2-1	.	.	CASSQATIGREQFF	TGTGCCAGCAGCCAAGCGACTATAGGTCGGGAGCAGTTCTTC
TRBV19	TRBJ1-5	.	.	CASSTTGTHQPQHF	TGTGCCAGTAGTACGACCGGGACACATCAGCCCCAGCATTTT
TRBV5-8	TRBJ1-2	once	.	CASSRPGGDNYGYTF	TGTGCCAGCAGCCGACCGGGAGGGGATAACTATGGCTACACCTTC
TRBV9	TRBJ2-5	once	TRBD2	CASSVAGSGGAGETQYF	TGTGCCAGCAGCGTAGCGGGTAGCGGGGGGGCCGGAGAGACCCAGTACTTC
TRBV18	TRBJ2-1	once	.	CASSLEGVSGYNEQFF	TGTGCCAGCTCGTTAGAAGGGGTGTCCGGATACAATGAGCAGTTCTTC
TRBV7-9	TRBJ2-7	.	.	CASSLGQGIDEQYF	TGTGCCAGCAGCTTAGGGCAGGGGATTGACGAGCAGTACTTC
TRBV7-9	TRBJ1-4	.	.	CASISSPGDATNEKLFF	TGTGCCAGCATCTCCTCCCCGGGGGATGCAACTAATGAAAAACTGTTTTTT
TRBV10-3	TRBJ2-7	.	.	CASRQVGSYEQYF	TGTGCCTCTCGACAGGTTGGCTCCTACGAGCAGTACTTC
TRBV5-5	TRBJ2-1	.	TRBD2	CASSPSGGAYNEQFF	TGTGCCAGCAGCCCCTCCGGGGGGGCCTACAATGAGCAGTTCTTC
TRBV10-3	TRBJ1-5	.	.	CAISAESNQPQHF	TGTGCCATCAGTGCGGAGAGCAATCAGCCCCAGCATTTT
TRBV6-5	TRBJ1-1	.	.	CASSYYSGAEAFF	TGTGCCAGCAGTTACTATAGCGGGGCTGAAGCTTTCTTT
TRBV6-5	TRBJ1-3	.	TRBD1	CASTDRGSGNTIYF	TGTGCCAGCACCGACAGGGGTTCTGGAAACACCATATATTTT
TRBV7-6	TRBJ2-7	.	TRBD2	CASSSQRTSGSSYEQYF	TGTGCCAGCAGCTCACAGCGGACTAGCGGGAGTTCCTACGAGCAGTACTTC
TRBV5-1	TRBJ2-7	.	TRBD2	CASSLATSEAYEQYF	TGCGCCAGCAGCTTGGCCACTAGCGAAGCCTACGAGCAGTACTTC
TRBV7-9	TRBJ2-7	.	TRBD2	CASRPQIAGKSDEQYF	TGTGCCAGCCGACCTCAGATAGCGGGAAAGTCCGACGAGCAGTACTTC
TRBV19	TRBJ2-3	.	.	CASTRTSSTDTQYF	TGTGCCAGTACCAGGACTTCGAGCACAGATACGCAGTATTTT
TRBV14	TRBJ1-4	.	.	CASSSRGEKLFF	TGTGCCAGCAGCTCGAGGGGGGAAAAACTGTTTTTT
TRBV18	TRBJ2-5	few	TRBD2	CASSPLRGVPEETQYF	TGTGCCAGCTCACCGTTGCGGGGGGTCCCAGAGGAGACCCAGTACTTC
TRBV27	TRBJ1-1	once	TRBD1	CASNNRGAGTEAFF	TGTGCCAGCAATAACAGGGGAGCGGGCACTGAAGCTTTCTTT
TRBV5-3	TRBJ2-7	.	.	CARSLEKDRQDYEQYF	TGTGCCAGAAGCTTGGAAAAAGACAGGCAAGACTACGAGCAGTACTTC